This T cell receptor (beta chain) was identified in a study of T-cell reconstitution after alpha-beta-depleted transplantation in children listed by TCRdb under 2016. In terms of the full investigation: Using TCR repertoire profiling, the study quantitatively followed how T-cell immune reconstitution unfolded in children after TCRalphabeta/CD19-depleted allogeneic hematopoietic cell transplantation.

Beyond this particular receptor, the publication reports: Over subsequent months, a decline in hyperexpanded clone frequencies was noted, and after one year, T-cell counts and TCRbeta diversity were mostly ascribed to newly produced T cells. In some patients, high TCRbeta diversity at day 60 was attributed to recipient T cells and intrathymic progenitors that had survived conditioning. Apparently early alphabetaT-cell count recovery about two months after transplant reportedly relied on only several hundred rapidly expanded clones derived from non-depleted graft cells.

This clonotype was seen a handful of times. This receptor's antigen is unknown. The input lacks base qualities; no much larger clone sits a single base away. Libraries were made using PCR. The run used an Illumina HiSeq 2500. To normalize quantification of the TCRbeta repertoire, the TCR libraries were built with molecular barcoding that relied on unique molecular identifiers. TCRdb passed the public sequencing reads through fastp at Q25 and MiXCR, retaining productive beta sequences. Identical CDR3 proteins give one entry, which carries the most common genes and DNA. This sample comprises approximately 500,000 distinct CDR3 sequences, 27% of them detected only once. Under 45% of the sample rests with the top ten. In light of the paper, this sample's treatment or condition label describes: allogeneic hematopoietic cell transplantation with graft depleted of TCRalphabeta T cells and CD19 B cells. The children who served as transplant recipients had been given grafts of TCRalphabeta/CD19-depleted allogeneic hematopoietic cells.

Here the sequenced sample was PBMCs, taken before TCRalphabeta/CD19-depleted stem cell transplant. This clonotype was obtained from a boy younger than two with Wiskott-Aldrich syndrome, due to receive a stem cell transplant.

The encoded CDR3 is CASSQGIRSHEQYF. The DNA sequence is given as TGTGCCAGCAGCCAAGGGATTCGGAGCCACGAGCAGTACTTC. The sequence joins TRBV5-5 to TRBJ2-7; too little of a D gene remains to name it. The CDR3 contains 14 residues, cysteine and phenylalanine counted. Kept here is only the CDR3 DNA, which spans 42 bases and is read in frame from base 1. The CDR1 and CDR2 encoded by the germline V gene (reference sequence) are SGHKS and YYEKEE. V is pared back by 4 bases and J by 5 bases, with 16 bases lying between the germline termini.